This T cell receptor beta chain was identified during a study of identical twins (dated by TCRdb to 2015 to 2016). A note on the overall study: To test whether fetal clonotypes persist, the study used deep sequencing on TCR alpha and beta repertoires from monozygotic twins, unrelated adults of various ages, and cord blood. To rule out contamination, replicate twin experiments were performed at different times with different library preparation protocols.

Results the study describes overall, beyond this receptor: Fewer insertions were carried by abundant cord blood beta clonotypes; a weaker similar trend was observed in young adult naive repertoires, while no such trend was observed in memory repertoires. In monozygotic twins, out-of-frame TCR alpha sharing was systematically underestimated by recombination models, although the models agreed with sharing between unrelated individuals. Zero-insertion analyses could be partly confounded by invariant T cells such as MAIT and iNKT, though diverse VJ usage argued against such confounding for most clonotypes. Excess twin sharing in beta out-of-frame sequences was weaker because fewer shared sequences lowered the signal-to-noise ratio. Compared with coincidental sharing between unrelated individuals, an excess of low generation-probability sequences was observed among out-of-frame TCR alpha sequences shared between twins. Because the same donors could not be followed over many years, conclusions were based on cross-sectional statistical analysis.

This clonotype has just a few counts. Its antigen remains unidentified. Qualities for individual bases were not recorded, and no much larger clone is one base off. Every donor was a healthy Caucasian. The twin cohort consisted of three pairs of female monozygotic twins, all aged about 18 to 30 years. CD4+ and CD8+ T cell populations were isolated with positive isolation kits from Invitrogen. V and J are trimmed by 1 base and 3 bases, and the gene matches miss 4 bases of the junction. The germline V gene gives CDR1 as MGHRA and CDR2 as YSYEKL. Taken from cysteine to phenylalanine, the CDR3 has 16 residues. Just CDR3 DNA is preserved here, 48 bases in frame from base 1. Receptor libraries were prepared by 5' RACE. The listed sequencing device is Illumina HiSeq 2000. A universal primer binding site was added through template switching, and the final cDNA carried a unique molecular identifier so that TCR cDNA molecules could be counted accurately. Specific primers in the conserved constant-segment region were used to synthesize first-strand cDNA for the TCR alpha and beta chains. To control for contamination, every cDNA library carried two barcodes: a SMART-Mk sample barcode plus Illumina barcodes. TruSeq adapter sequences along with Illumina sample barcodes were introduced in two successive PCR steps. Sequencing of the TCR alpha and beta cDNA libraries was done on the Illumina HiSeq platform using custom primers. In the original analysis: Raw reads were processed with MiGEC to extract unique molecular identifiers, and MiXCR was used to determine CDR3 positions. Recombination models were inferred per individual with the repgenHMM and IGoR tools using an EM algorithm. The analysis of shared clonotypes was done with the tcR package in R, with sharing normalized by the product of cloneset sizes. To study raw recombination without the effects of thymic and clonal selection, out-of-frame nonproductive sequences were analyzed. TCRdb redid the processing of the public reads, applying fastp at Q25 and MiXCR, and retained in-frame beta chains. Rows with a matching CDR3 protein are joined into one entry that keeps the most common DNA and genes. Clone size and V and J calls follow TCRdb, not the original study. The sample contains some 500,000 distinct CDR3 sequences, over 11% of them found a single time. Clones ranked in the top ten supply around 0.98% of the sample.

The sample also formed part of further work on yellow fever vaccine responses in identical twins. The second paper states: The authors reported that the T cell response to vaccination in identical twins appeared partly convergent and partly personalized. Focusing on identical twins, the study followed the T cell clones that responded to the vaccine, and did so with precision.

The sample was CD4+ T cells sorted from blood. Recombination connected TRBV4-1 to TRBJ1-4, and TRBD1 matches 8 of the central bases. The sequence was collected from a woman under 30 in good health. The CDR3 region has the sequence CASSQVGQGPNEKLFF. The nucleotide sequence is given as TGCGCCAGCAGCCAAGTAGGACAGGGACCTAATGAAAAACTGTTTTTT.